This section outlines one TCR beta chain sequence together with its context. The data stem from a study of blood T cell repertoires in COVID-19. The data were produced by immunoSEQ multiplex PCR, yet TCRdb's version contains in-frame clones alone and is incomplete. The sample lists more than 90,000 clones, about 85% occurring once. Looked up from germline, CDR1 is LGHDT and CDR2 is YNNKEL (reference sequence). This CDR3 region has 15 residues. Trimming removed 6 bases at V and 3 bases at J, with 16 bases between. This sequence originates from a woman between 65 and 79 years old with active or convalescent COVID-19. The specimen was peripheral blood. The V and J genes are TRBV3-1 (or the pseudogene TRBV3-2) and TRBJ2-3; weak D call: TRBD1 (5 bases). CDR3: CASRYQGSGTDTQYF. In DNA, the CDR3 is TGTGCCAGCAGATACCAGGGCTCTGGGACAGATACGCAGTATTTT.